The entry that follows covers one T cell receptor (beta chain) sequence. This entry is derived from a study of blood T cell repertoires in COVID-19. About the study: Specimens from acute and convalescent COVID-19 originated in the United States, Italy and Spain. PBMCs, B-cell-depleted T cells, or T cells provided the cDNA or gDNA that made up the material.

Germline V gene data show CDR1 as LNHDA and CDR2 as SQIVND (reference sequence). The V gene lost 3 bases and the J gene lost 0 bases, with 24 bases spanning the gap. This CDR3 is built from 19 residues. As processed by the authors: Using reference gene primer amplification, nucleated cell counts were estimated. This table comes from immunoSEQ multiplex PCR, and its TCRdb copy is limited to in-frame clones, with some not included. V and J calls and clone size are given by that table; D and trimming were obtained from the DNA. The sample consists of approximately 150,000 clones, about 86% of them appearing once.

The sample consisted of peripheral blood. This sequence joins TRBV19 and TRBJ2-7, with D possibly TRBD2 on 6 matching bases. The TCR sequence derives from a human donor in a cohort sampled during active COVID-19. For the CDR3, the DNA is TGTGCCAGTAGTATTAGGCCCCCCGGTGAGGGGACTCACTCCTACGAGCAGTACTTC. It codes for CASSIRPPGEGTHSYEQYF.